This T cell receptor beta chain was observed in a study of cytotoxic CD8 clonotypes in ibrutinib-treated CLL. In the study overall: Treatment had run for a median 12 months, range 6 to 36, when response samples were taken.

The study's findings and limits: Contraction or stability on treatment was seen for public clonotypes, which were uncommon.

Investigators sought sequencing depths of between 1 in 200,000 and 1 in 1 million T cells. Produced via immunoSEQ multiplex PCR; TCRdb's table is partial and in-frame only. Counted here are 150,000 or so clones, 76% occurring once; the ten biggest clones make up roughly 4.7%. The source of approximately 1.9 micrograms of genomic DNA for TCR beta libraries was cryopreserved PBMCs. The CDR3 length is 15 residues. The germline CDR1 and CDR2 sequences are MDHEN and SYDVKM. Unmatched junction bases numbered 7, after V lost 4 bases and J lost 2 bases. In the case of this clone: Its specificity is not known.

Specimen: PBMCs, collected after 24 months of ibrutinib treatment. This receptor was obtained from a human donor with chronic lymphocytic leukemia. The chain is built from TRBV28 and TRBJ1-1; 7 bases fit TRBD1. The CDR3 bases are TGTGCCAGCAGTTCAGGGGGACAGTACAACACTGAAGCTTTCTTT. The encoded protein is CASSSGGQYNTEAFF.